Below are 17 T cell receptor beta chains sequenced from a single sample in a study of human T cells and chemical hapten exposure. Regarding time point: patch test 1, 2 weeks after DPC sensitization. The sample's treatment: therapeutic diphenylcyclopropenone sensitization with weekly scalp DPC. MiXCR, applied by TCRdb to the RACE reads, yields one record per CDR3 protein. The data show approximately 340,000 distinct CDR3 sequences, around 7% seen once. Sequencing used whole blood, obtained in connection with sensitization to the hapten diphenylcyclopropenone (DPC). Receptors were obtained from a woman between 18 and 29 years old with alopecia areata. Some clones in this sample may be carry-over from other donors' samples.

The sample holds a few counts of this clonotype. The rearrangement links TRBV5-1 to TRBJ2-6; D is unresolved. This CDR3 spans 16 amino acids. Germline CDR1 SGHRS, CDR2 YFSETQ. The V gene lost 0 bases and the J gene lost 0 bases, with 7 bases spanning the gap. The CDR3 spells CASSLARASGANVLTF. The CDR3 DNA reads TGCGCCAGCAGCTTGGCTCGGGCCTCTGGGGCCAACGTCCTGACTTTC.

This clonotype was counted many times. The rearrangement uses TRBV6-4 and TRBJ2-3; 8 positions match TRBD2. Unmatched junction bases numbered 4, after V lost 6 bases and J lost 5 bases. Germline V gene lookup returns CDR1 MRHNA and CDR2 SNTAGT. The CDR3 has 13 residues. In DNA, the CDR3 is TGTGCCAGCAGCGGGGGGGCGGAAGATACGCAGTATTTT. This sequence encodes CASSGGAEDTQYF.

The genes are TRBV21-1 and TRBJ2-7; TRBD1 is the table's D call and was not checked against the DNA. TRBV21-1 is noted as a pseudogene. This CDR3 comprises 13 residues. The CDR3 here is CASSRDTFYEQYF. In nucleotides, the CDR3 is TGTGCCAGCAGCCGGGACACGTTCTACGAGCAGTACTTC.

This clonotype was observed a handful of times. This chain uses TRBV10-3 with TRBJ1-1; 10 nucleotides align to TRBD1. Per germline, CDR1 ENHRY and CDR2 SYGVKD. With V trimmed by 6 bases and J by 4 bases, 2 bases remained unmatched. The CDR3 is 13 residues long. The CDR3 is CAIRGDRGTEAFF. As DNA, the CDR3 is TGTGCCATCAGAGGGGACAGGGGCACTGAAGCTTTCTTT.

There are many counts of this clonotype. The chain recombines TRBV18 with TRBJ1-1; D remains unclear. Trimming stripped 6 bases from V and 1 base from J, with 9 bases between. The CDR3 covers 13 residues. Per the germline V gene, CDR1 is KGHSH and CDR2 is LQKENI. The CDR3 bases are TGTGCCAGCTCGACCACAGAGAACACTGAAGCTTTCTTT. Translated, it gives CASSTTENTEAFF. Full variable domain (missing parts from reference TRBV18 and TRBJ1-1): NAGVMQNPRHLVRRRGQEARLRCSPMKGHSHVYWYRQLPEEGLKFMVYLQKENIIDESGMPKERFSAEFPKEGPSILRIQQVVRGDSAAYFCASSTTENTEAFFGQGTRLTVV.

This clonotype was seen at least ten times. The CDR3 reads CASSPAAGGKLFF. The DNA for the CDR3 is TGCGCCAGCAGCCCGGCGGCAGGGGGAAAACTGTTTTTT. This chain links TRBV5-1 with TRBJ1-4; 7 positions agree with TRBD1. The CDR3 is 13 amino acids. Germline CDR1 is SGHRS and CDR2 is YFSETQ. With V trimmed by 4 bases and J by 10 bases, 7 bases remained unmatched.

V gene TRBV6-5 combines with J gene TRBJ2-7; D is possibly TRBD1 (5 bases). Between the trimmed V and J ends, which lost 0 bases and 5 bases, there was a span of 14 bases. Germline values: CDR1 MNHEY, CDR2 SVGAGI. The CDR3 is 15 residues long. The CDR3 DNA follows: TGTGCCAGCAGTTACTCAGGGGCCAGGGCCCACGAGCAGTACTTC. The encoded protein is CASSYSGARAHEQYF.

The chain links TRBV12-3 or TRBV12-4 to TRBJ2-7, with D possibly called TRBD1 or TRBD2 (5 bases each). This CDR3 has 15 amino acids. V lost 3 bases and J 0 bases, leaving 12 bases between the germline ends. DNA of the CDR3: TGTGCCAGCAGTTTGCGGGTGGGGACCTCCTACGAGCAGTACTTC. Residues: CASSLRVGTSYEQYF.

The CDR3 protein is CASTRTGVTDTQYF. The CDR3 bases are TGTGCCAGCACCCGGACAGGGGTGACAGATACGCAGTATTTT. The chain joins TRBV6-5 to TRBJ2-3; 9 nucleotides align to TRBD1. This CDR3 has 14 amino acids. V was pared by 7 bases and J by 3 bases, with 5 bases of the junction left unmatched. Germline CDR1 reads MNHEY; CDR2 reads SVGAGI.

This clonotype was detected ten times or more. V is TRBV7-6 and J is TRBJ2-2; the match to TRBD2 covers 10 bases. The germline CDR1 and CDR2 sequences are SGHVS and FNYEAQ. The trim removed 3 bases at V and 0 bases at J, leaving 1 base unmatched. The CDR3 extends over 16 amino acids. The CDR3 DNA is TGTGCCAGCAGCTTCGGGACTAGCGCGAACACCGGGGAGCTGTTTTTT. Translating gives CASSFGTSANTGELFF.

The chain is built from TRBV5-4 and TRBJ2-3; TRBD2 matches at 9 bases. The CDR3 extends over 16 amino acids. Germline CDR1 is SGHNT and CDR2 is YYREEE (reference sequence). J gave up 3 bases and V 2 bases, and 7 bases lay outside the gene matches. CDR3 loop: CASSFLAGQETDTQYF. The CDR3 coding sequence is TGTGCCAGCAGCTTTCTAGCGGGGCAGGAGACAGATACGCAGTATTTT.

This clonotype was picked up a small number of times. In DNA form, the CDR3 reads TGTGCCAGCAGTGAACGGGTGACTAGCACAGATACGCAGTATTTT. This translates into CASSERVTSTDTQYF. The gene calls are TRBV6-4 and TRBJ2-3; D is unresolved. This CDR3 is 15 amino acids long. From germline, CDR1 is MRHNA and CDR2 SNTAGT. V lost 3 bases and J 0 bases, leaving 10 bases between the germline ends.

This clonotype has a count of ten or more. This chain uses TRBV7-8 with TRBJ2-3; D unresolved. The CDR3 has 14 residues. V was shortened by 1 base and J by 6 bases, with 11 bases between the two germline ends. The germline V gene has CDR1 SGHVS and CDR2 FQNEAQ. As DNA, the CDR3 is TGTGCCAGCAGCTTAGATTCCGCAGCGGATACGCAGTATTTT. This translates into CASSLDSAADTQYF. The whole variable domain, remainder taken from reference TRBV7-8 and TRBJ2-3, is GAGVSQSPRYKVAKRGQDVALRCDPISGHVSLFWYQQALGQGPEFLTYFQNEAQLDKSGLPSDRFFAERPEGSVSTLKIQRTQQEDSAVYLCASSLDSAADTQYFGPGTRLTVL.

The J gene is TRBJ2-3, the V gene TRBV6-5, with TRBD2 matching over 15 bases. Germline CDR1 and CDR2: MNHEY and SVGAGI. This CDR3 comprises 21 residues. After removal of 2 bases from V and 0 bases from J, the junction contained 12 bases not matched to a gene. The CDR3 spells CASSYPFTGTSGGYSTDTQYF. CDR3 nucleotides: TGTGCCAGCAGTTACCCCTTCACCGGGACTAGCGGGGGGTATAGCACAGATACGCAGTATTTT.

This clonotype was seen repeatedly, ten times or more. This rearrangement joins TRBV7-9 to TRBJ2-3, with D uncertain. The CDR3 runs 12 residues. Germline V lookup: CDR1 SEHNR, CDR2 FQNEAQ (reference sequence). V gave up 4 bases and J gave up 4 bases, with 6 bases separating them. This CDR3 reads CASSSAPDTQYF. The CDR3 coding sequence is TGTGCCAGCAGCTCGGCGCCAGATACGCAGTATTTT. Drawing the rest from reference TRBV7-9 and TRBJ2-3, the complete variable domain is DTGVSQNPRHKITKRGQNVTFRCDPISEHNRLYWYRQTLGQGPEFLTYFQNEAQLEKSRLLSDRFSAERPKGSFSTLEIQRTEQGDSAMYLCASSSAPDTQYFGPGTRLTVL.

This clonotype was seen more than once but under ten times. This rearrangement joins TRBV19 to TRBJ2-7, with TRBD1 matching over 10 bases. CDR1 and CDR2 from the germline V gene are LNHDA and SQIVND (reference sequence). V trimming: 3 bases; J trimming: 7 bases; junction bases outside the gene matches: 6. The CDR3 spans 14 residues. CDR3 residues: CASSMGTGVLEQYF. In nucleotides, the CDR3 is TGTGCCAGTAGTATGGGGACAGGGGTTCTGGAGCAGTACTTC.

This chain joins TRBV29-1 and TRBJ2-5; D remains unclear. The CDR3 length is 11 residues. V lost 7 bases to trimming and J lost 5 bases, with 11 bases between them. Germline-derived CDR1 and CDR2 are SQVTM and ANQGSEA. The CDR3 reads CSAWGDETQYF. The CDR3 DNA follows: TGCAGCGCATGGGGTGATGAGACCCAGTACTTC.